The T cell receptor (beta chain) described here comes from a study of blood T cell repertoires in COVID-19. Overall study: Material from acute and convalescent COVID-19 was sourced from the United States, Italy and Spain.

The method was immunoSEQ multiplex PCR; TCRdb's version includes in-frame clones alone and lacks a portion of them. This table holds around 130,000 clones, approximately 85% found once. Germline V lookup: CDR1 MNHEY, CDR2 SVGAGI. V was shortened by 0 bases and J by 2 bases, with 12 bases between the two germline ends. The length of the CDR3 is 16 residues. The source material was peripheral blood. The chain recombines TRBV6-5 with TRBJ2-3; tentative D call: TRBD1 (5 bases). This clonotype originated in a human donor in a cohort sampled during active COVID-19. This CDR3 reads CASSYSFSRATDTQYF. The CDR3 nucleotides are TGTGCCAGCAGTTACTCGTTTTCCAGGGCCACAGATACGCAGTATTTT.